This passage covers 8 T cell receptor beta chains from one sample sequenced in a study of blood T cells in healthy people across ages. Combining a sample-barcoded 5' primer with a J-beta primer mix, a second PCR ran for 7 to 11 cycles. TCRdb re-analysed the 5' RACE reads in MiXCR, keeping a single row per CDR3 protein. The repertoire holds about 1.1 million distinct CDR3 sequences, with less than 45% as singletons. Specimen: blood. These receptors all stem from a man between 18 and 29 years old in good health.

The J gene is TRBJ2-2, the V gene TRBV7-2, with D tentatively TRBD1 (5 bases). Looked up from germline, CDR1 is SGHTA and CDR2 is FQGNSA. V lost 3 bases to trimming and J lost 3 bases, with 8 bases between them. The CDR3 contains 14 residues. The CDR3 region has the DNA TGTGCCAGCAGCTTTGGACAAGACACCGGGGAGCTGTTTTTT. Its protein is CASSFGQDTGELFF.

This clonotype was counted between two and nine times. This chain links TRBV4-3 with TRBJ2-1; no clear D gene. Germline CDR1 is LGHNA and CDR2 is YSLEER. The CDR3 contains 16 residues. V was cut by 0 bases and J by 1 base, with 10 bases left in between. CDR3 in amino acids: CASSQDPKGSYNEQFF. The CDR3 DNA reads as TGCGCCAGCAGCCAAGATCCTAAAGGGTCCTACAATGAGCAGTTCTTC.

This clonotype was counted many times. This chain connects TRBV5-1 to TRBJ2-5; D unclear. CDR3 length equals 11 residues. V was cut by 7 bases and J by 5 bases, with 9 bases left in between. CDR1 is SGHRS and CDR2 is YFSETQ in the germline V gene. The CDR3 DNA sequence: TGCGCCAGCCGGCAGACGGAGACCCAGTACTTC. Protein sequence: CASRQTETQYF.

The chain links TRBV21-1 to TRBJ2-3; the D segment call TRBD1 is taken from the table without a DNA check. TRBV21-1 is labeled a pseudogene. The CDR3 has 15 amino acids. CDR3 nucleotides: TGTGCCAGCAGCAACGACGGGGGGCACACAGAGACGCAGTATTTT. Encoded protein: CASSNDGGHTETQYF.

As concerns this clonotype: Germline is not matched at one junction end, which may reflect a read error. The V gene is TRBV7-9, the J gene TRBJ2-4, with unresolved D. In germline, CDR1 is SEHNR, CDR2 FQNEAQ (reference sequence). The CDR3 has 16 residues. Written as DNA, the CDR3 is TGTGCCAGTAGCTTATTTGGGCGATTAGCCAAAAACATTCAGTACTTC. It codes for CASSLFGRLAKNIQYF.

The CDR3 sequence is CASAGQTYEQYF. DNA for the CDR3: TGTGCCAGCGCGGGACAGACCTACGAGCAGTACTTC. This chain joins TRBV6-2 or TRBV6-3 and TRBJ2-4, with D possibly TRBD1 on 7 matching bases. TRBJ2-7 explains the end of the DNA better; the J call may be wrong. The CDR3 extends over 12 amino acids. Germline V gives CDR1 MNHEY, CDR2 SVGEGT.

The CDR3 coding sequence is TGCGCCAGCAGCCAGGATGGGACCTCAGATCGGCCCCAGCATTTT. The encoded protein is CASSQDGTSDRPQHF. The chain joins TRBV4-3 to TRBJ1-5; D perhaps matches TRBD1 (5 bases). V dropped 3 bases and J dropped 9 bases, with 18 bases sitting between them. The CDR3 is 15 amino acids. Germline V gives CDR1 LGHNA, CDR2 YSLEER.

The CDR3 reads CASSTRTWGDEQFF. The CDR3 DNA reads as TGTGCCAGCAGTACCCGGACCTGGGGGGATGAGCAGTTCTTC. The V call is TRBV27, the J call TRBJ2-1, with D perhaps matching TRBD2 (6 bases). In germline, CDR1 is MNHEY, CDR2 SMNVEV (reference sequence). V was cut by 5 bases and J by 8 bases, with 16 bases left in between. The CDR3 extends over 14 amino acids.